The clone carrying this T cell receptor (beta chain) came up a few times. Its antigen remains unknown. These data belong to a study of shared clonotypes between healthy human individuals. At the level of the study: The people who gave samples were a couple of women and a few men aged 18 to 49. Study observations and caveats: It was observed that around 5% of naive CD4 clonotypes were shared across a handful of donors.

Deep level was the assay's run setting. TCRdb's table, derived via immunoSEQ multiplex PCR, lists solely in-frame clones and lacks some. Here the sample spans over 750,000 clones, around 96% being singletons. The CDR3 contains 16 residues. V was pared by 2 bases and J by 4 bases, with 10 bases of the junction left unmatched. Germline CDR1 LGHNA, CDR2 YSLEER. CD8 cells regarded as naive lacked CD45RO, were positively chosen for CCR7, and omitted terminally differentiated effector memory CD45RA+ cells. Donors comprised only Caucasian adults living in Nashville, Tennessee. Input material: naive CD8+ T cells sorted from blood. The genes are TRBV4-3 and TRBJ1-1; TRBD1 matches at 7 bases. This TCR was sampled from a man aged 25 to 45 in good health. Written as DNA, the CDR3 is TGCGCCAGCAGCCAATTTGCCGGGACAGCTGTCACTGAAGCTTTCTTT. Protein sequence: CASSQFAGTAVTEAFF.